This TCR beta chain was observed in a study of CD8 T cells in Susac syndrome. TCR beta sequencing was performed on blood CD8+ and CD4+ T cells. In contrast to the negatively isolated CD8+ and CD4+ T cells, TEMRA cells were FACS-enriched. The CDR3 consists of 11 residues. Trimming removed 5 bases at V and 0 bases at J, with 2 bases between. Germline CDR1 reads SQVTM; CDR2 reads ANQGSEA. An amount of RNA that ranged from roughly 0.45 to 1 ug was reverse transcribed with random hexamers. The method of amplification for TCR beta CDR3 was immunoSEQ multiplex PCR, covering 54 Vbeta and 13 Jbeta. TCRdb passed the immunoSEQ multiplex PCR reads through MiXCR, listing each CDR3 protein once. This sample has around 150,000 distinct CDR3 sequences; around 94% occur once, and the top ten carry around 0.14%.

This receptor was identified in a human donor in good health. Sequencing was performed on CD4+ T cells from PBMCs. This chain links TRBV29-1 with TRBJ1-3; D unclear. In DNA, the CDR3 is TGCAGCGTTAGCTCTGGAAACACCATATATTTT. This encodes CSVSSGNTIYF.